This TCR beta chain is from a study of blood T cell repertoires in COVID-19. The CDR3 sequence is 12 residues long. Germline V lookup: CDR1 SGHAT, CDR2 FQNNGV. V lost 2 bases and J 6 bases, leaving 5 bases between the germline ends. This clone has just a few counts. Only in-frame clones appear in the TCRdb table, and some are missing; sequencing was by immunoSEQ multiplex PCR. The sample has more than 95,000 clones, under 90% seen once. This chain uses TRBV11-2 with TRBJ2-1; D unclear. The clonotype comes from an elderly man with acute or convalescent COVID-19. Sequencing was performed on peripheral blood. CDR3 DNA: TGTGCCAGCAGCTTAAACAGCAATGAGCAGTTCTTC. Translation: CASSLNSNEQFF.